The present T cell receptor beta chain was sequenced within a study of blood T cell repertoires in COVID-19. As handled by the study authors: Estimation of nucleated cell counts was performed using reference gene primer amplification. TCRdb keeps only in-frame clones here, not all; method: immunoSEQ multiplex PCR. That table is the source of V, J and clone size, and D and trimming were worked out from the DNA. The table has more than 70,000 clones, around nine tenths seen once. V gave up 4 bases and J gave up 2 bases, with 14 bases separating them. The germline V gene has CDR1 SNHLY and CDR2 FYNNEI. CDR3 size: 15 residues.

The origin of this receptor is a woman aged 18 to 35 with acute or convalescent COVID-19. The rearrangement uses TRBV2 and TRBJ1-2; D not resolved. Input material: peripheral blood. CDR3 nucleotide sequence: TGTGCCAGCAGTGTTGAAGGTTCCGGGAACTATGGCTACACCTTC. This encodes CASSVEGSGNYGYTF.